This TCR beta chain is from a study of CD4+ T cells in melanoma. Study-wide findings and caveats: CD8+ T cell, macrophage and B cell function reportedly correlated with neoantigen-specific CD4+ T cells. In melanoma, neoantigen-specific CD4+ T cells reportedly differed in differentiation state.

This CDR3 has 11 residues. Germline-derived CDR1 and CDR2 are DFQATT and SNEGSKA (reference sequence). V gave up 0 bases and J gave up 3 bases, with 2 bases separating them. Worth noting for this clone: Its target is unknown.

TCRdb's copy holds only in-frame clones and misses some; the assay was immunoSEQ multiplex PCR. The sample has 7,500 to 10,000 clones, about 70% seen once. The source is a human donor with melanoma. What was sequenced was peripheral blood. The chain links TRBV20-1 to TRBJ1-2; D unresolved. DNA for the CDR3: TGCAGTGCTAGAGAGGACTATGGCTACACCTTC. It encodes CSAREDYGYTF.